This TCR beta chain was obtained from a study of response to subunit inactivated influenza vaccine. The germline V gene has CDR1 MNHEY and CDR2 SVGEGT. The V and J ends lost 7 bases and 8 bases respectively, with 15 bases between them. The CDR3 runs to 13 residues. This clonotype was counted at least ten times. Via MiXCR, TCRdb re-called the RT-PCR reads, giving one row per CDR3 protein. The sample has 500,000 to 550,000 distinct CDR3 sequences; 6.5% to 8% are singletons. This sequence was found in a man aged 50 to 69 who received an inactivated influenza vaccine. The rearrangement joins TRBV6-2 or TRBV6-3 to TRBJ1-5; D is unresolved. The sequences come from PBMCs from blood, collected around 25 months after vaccination. The CDR3 nucleotides are TGTGCCAGCATCTACGACCCTTTGGAGCCCCAGCATTTT. It encodes CASIYDPLEPQHF.